The present TCR beta chain was sequenced within a study of T cell responses to AZD1222 COVID-19 vaccine. The assay was immunoSEQ multiplex PCR, and TCRdb's table has in-frame clones only and misses some. Among tens of thousands of clones listed, roughly 89% were seen once. The CDR3 has 16 residues. V lost 6 bases and J 1 base, leaving 16 bases between the germline ends. Germline V lookup: CDR1 KGHSH, CDR2 LQKENI. This TCR was sampled from an adult who received the AZD1222 COVID-19 vaccine. The sequencing here drew on peripheral blood, taken 28 days after the second AZD1222 dose. The rearrangement joins TRBV18 to TRBJ1-3; the D is unclear. CDR3 sequence (DNA): TGTGCCAGCTCCTCAAATCGGCAGGCTTCTGGAAACACCATATATTTT. It yields the protein CASSSNRQASGNTIYF.